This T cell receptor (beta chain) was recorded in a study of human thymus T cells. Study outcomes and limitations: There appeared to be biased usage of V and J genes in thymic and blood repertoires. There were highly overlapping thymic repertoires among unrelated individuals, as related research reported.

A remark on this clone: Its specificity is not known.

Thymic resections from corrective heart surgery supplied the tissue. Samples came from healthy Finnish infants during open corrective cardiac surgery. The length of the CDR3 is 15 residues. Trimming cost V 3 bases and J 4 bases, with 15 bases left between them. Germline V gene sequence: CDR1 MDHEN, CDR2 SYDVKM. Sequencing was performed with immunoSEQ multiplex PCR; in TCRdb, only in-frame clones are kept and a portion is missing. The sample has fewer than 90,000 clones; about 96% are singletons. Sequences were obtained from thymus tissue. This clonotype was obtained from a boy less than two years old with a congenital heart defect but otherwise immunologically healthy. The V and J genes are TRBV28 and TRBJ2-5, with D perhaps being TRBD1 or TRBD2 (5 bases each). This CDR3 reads CASSFERQGPETQYF. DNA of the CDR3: TGTGCCAGCAGTTTTGAGCGCCAGGGACCAGAGACCCAGTACTTC.